This T cell receptor beta chain is from a study of T cell changes during pregnancy in multiple sclerosis. The protocol was immunoSEQ multiplex PCR, while the TCRdb copy is restricted to in-frame clones and leaves out a portion. The table shows roughly 65,000 clones, with roughly 89% occurring only once. The CDR3 totals 14 residues. V gave up 0 bases and J gave up 2 bases, with 5 bases separating them. The germline V gene has CDR1 SGHDT and CDR2 YYEEEE. The sequenced sample was peripheral blood, obtained in the third trimester of pregnancy. J is TRBJ2-2 and V is TRBV5-6; no clear D gene. This receptor was identified in a female donor in good health, enrolled as a control in a pregnancy study. The CDR3 bases are TGTGCCAGCAGCTTGGGGGCCAACACCGGGGAGCTGTTTTTT. Protein: CASSLGANTGELFF.